This T cell receptor (beta chain) appears in the sequencing data of a study of blood T cells in healthy people across ages. Combining a sample-barcoded 5' primer with a J-beta primer mix, a second PCR ran for about 6 to 11 cycles. TCRdb used MiXCR to reprocess the 5' RACE reads, holding one entry per CDR3 protein. The data show about 930,000 distinct CDR3 sequences, almost 30% seen once. This clonotype was observed a few times. Relative to the germline gene, one junction end is altered; a read error may explain this. Those donating, healthy Caucasian individuals from Russia, were aged roughly 6 to 95. Germline CDR1 and CDR2: DFQATT and SNEGSKA (reference sequence). This CDR3 is 13 amino acids long. These data also formed part of another study, on T cells of mothers and their children. As reported in that work: In unrelated and related pairs, TCR recombination output is shaped in a similar way by thymic selection.

The chain is built from TRBV20-1 and TRBJ2-1; the D gene is possibly TRBD2 (5 bases). Sequencing input: blood. This receptor was taken from a woman between 35 and 50 years old in good health. CDR3 in DNA: TGCAGTGCTAGTGTCCTAGCCGGCAATGGGCAGTTCTTC. Protein product: CSASVLAGNGQFF.